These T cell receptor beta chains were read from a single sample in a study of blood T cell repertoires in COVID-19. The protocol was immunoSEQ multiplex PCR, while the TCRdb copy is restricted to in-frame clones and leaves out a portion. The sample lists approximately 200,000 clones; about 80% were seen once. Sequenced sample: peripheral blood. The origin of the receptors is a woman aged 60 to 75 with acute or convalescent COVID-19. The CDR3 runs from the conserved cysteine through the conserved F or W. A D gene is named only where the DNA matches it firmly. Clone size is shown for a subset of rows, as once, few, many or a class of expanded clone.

TGTGCCAGCCAGCGGGTGGGGTCCTATAATTCACCCCTCCACTTT CASQRVGSYNSPLHF TRBJ1-6 - TRBV7-9 -
TGCGCCAGCAGCCAAGTCGAGGCCGGGGAGCTGTTTTTT CASSQVEAGELFF TRBJ2-2 - TRBV4-1 -
TGTGCCAGCAGTTACAACAGGGGGAATTCACCCCTCCACTTT CASSYNRGNSPLHF TRBJ1-6 TRBD1 TRBV6-5 -
TGTGCCACCCGGCGCGGGACAGGGGACTTGGATACGCAGTATTTT CATRRGTGDLDTQYF TRBJ2-3 TRBD1 TRBV19 -
TGTGCCAGCAGCTTAGCGGGGGACTCGGGGACCTATGGCTACACCTTC CASSLAGDSGTYGYTF TRBJ1-2 - TRBV7-6 -
TGTGCCAGCATGCGAAAGCGGACGGTGAACACTGAAGCTTTCTTT CASMRKRTVNTEAFF TRBJ1-1 - TRBV2 -
TGTGCCAGCAGTGATAGGACAGGACACACTGAAGCTTTCTTT CASSDRTGHTEAFF TRBJ1-1 TRBD1 TRBV6-1 -
TGTGCCAGCAACCGCGGACAGGGGATTGAAGCTTTCTTT CASNRGQGIEAFF TRBJ1-1 TRBD1 TRBV2 once
TGTGCCAGCAGATCCCCTATGGTTAGAGGCGCTGAAGCTTTCTTT CASRSPMVRGAEAFF TRBJ1-1 - TRBV2 -
TGCAAAGTCCTCGTTCCGCGGGCTATTAAACCAAGCTCCTATAATTCACCCCTCCACTTT CKVLVPRAIKPSSYNSPLHF TRBJ1-6 - TRBV29-1 once
TGTGCCAGCAGTCTCACAGGGACGAACACCGGGGAGCTGTTTTTT CASSLTGTNTGELFF TRBJ2-2 - TRBV28 -
TGTGCCAGCAGTGAATTTGGCACGAACTATGGCTACACCTTC CASSEFGTNYGYTF TRBJ1-2 - TRBV6-1 -
TGTGCAAGTCGCTGGGGGGAGTGTCCGATCCTCTACAATGAGCAGTTCTTC CASRWGECPILYNEQFF TRBJ2-1 - TRBV12-2 -
TGTGCCAGCAGCCCCGGGACTACCTCCTACGAGCAGTACTTC CASSPGTTSYEQYF TRBJ2-7 TRBD2 TRBV5-6 -
TGTGCCAGTACTGGACAGTATAACTATGGCTACACCTTC CASTGQYNYGYTF TRBJ1-2 - TRBV19 few
TGCGCCAGCAGCCCCCCGGACAGACATATAGGGGGCTACACCTTC CASSPPDRHIGGYTF TRBJ1-2 - TRBV5-1 -
TGTGCCAGCAGCCATGACAGGGGAGGGCAGCCCCAGCATTTT CASSHDRGGQPQHF TRBJ1-5 TRBD1 TRBV4-2 -
TGTGCCAGCGGGACAGGGGGCGCAGATACGCAGTATTTT CASGTGGADTQYF TRBJ2-3 TRBD1 TRBV2 -
TGTGCCAGCAGCTCACTGTACAATGAGCAGTTCTTC CASSSLYNEQFF TRBJ2-1 - TRBV7-2 -
TGTGCCAGTAGTTCCCTATCACCGGGACAGGGTAACACCGGGGAGCTGTTTTTT CASSSLSPGQGNTGELFF TRBJ2-2 TRBD1 TRBV19 -
TGTGCCAGCAGCCCCTCATTCCAGGGGGAAGCTTTCTTT CASSPSFQGEAFF TRBJ1-1 - TRBV9 -
TGTGCCAGCAGTTTATCGTACTTTGGGGGGGGTCAGCCCCAGCATTTT CASSLSYFGGGQPQHF TRBJ1-5 - TRBV27 -
TGTGCCTGGAGCCCTGGCGGCTACGAGCAGTACTTC CAWSPGGYEQYF TRBJ2-7 - TRBV30 -
TGTGCCAGCGCCAGCGGGGCTCAAGAGACCCAGTACTTC CASASGAQETQYF TRBJ2-5 TRBD2 TRBV5-6 -
TGTGCCAGCAGTTTAGAGGGGCTCTATGGCTACACCTTC CASSLEGLYGYTF TRBJ1-2 - TRBV12-3/TRBV12-4 -
TGTGCCAGCAGCTTAGGGGGGACAGTTCTCAATGAGCAGTTCTTC CASSLGGTVLNEQFF TRBJ2-1 TRBD1 TRBV7-6 -
TGTGCCACCAGCAGGATGGGACAGGGGGACCAGCAGTACTTC CATSRMGQGDQQYF TRBJ2-7 TRBD1 TRBV15 -
TGTGCCAGCAGCGTAGCCAGCGGGGGGCTTCACACCGGGGAGCTGTTTTTT CASSVASGGLHTGELFF TRBJ2-2 TRBD2 TRBV9 -
TGTGCCAGCATCGAGGACAGGGGCAACTACAATGAGCAGTTCTTC CASIEDRGNYNEQFF TRBJ2-1 TRBD1 TRBV6-1 -
TGTGCCAGCAGCCAAGAACCGGGTCCCAATAATTCACCCCTCCACTTT CASSQEPGPNNSPLHF TRBJ1-6 - TRBV4-2 -
TGCAGCGTTGAACGGGGACAGGACAATGAGCAGTTCTTC CSVERGQDNEQFF TRBJ2-1 TRBD1 TRBV29-1 -
TGTGCCACCAGCAGGTGGGGCACAGATACGCAGTATTTT CATSRWGTDTQYF TRBJ2-3 - TRBV24-1 -
TGTGCCAGCAGCCCACGGACAGAGGGGGTCTATGGCTACACCTTC CASSPRTEGVYGYTF TRBJ1-2 - TRBV7-8 -
TGTGCCAGCAGCCGCGTGCAAGAGACCCAGTACTTC CASSRVQETQYF TRBJ2-5 - TRBV4-2 -
TGTGCCAGTTACCCGGGGACTAACTATGGCTACACCTTC CASYPGTNYGYTF TRBJ1-2 - TRBV19 -
TGCAGCGTTGTTGCGGACAGCGGCTATGGCTACACCTTC CSVVADSGYGYTF TRBJ1-2 - TRBV29-1 -
TGTGCCAGTAGTCCCGATGGGGCCCGGGACAGGCCTCATGGCTACACCTTC CASSPDGARDRPHGYTF TRBJ1-2 TRBD1 TRBV19 -
TGTGCCAGCAGTGAAGTGATAGGTCGTAGCGCCGGGGAGCTGTTTTTT CASSEVIGRSAGELFF TRBJ2-2 - TRBV6-1 once
TGTGCCAGCAGTTTTATTCGGCCGGGGGGATACAATGAGCAGTTCTTC CASSFIRPGGYNEQFF TRBJ2-1 TRBD2 TRBV28 -
TGTGCCAGCAGCCTCCGAGGAGCGGGGGAGGAGACCCAGTACTTC CASSLRGAGEETQYF TRBJ2-5 TRBD2 TRBV3-1/TRBV3-2 -
TGTGCCAGCTCACCACGGTCCTCCCTAGGGGACACTGAAGCTTTCTTT CASSPRSSLGDTEAFF TRBJ1-1 - TRBV18 -
TGTGCCAGCCTAAGGACAGGGGACTATGGCTACACCTTC CASLRTGDYGYTF TRBJ1-2 TRBD1 TRBV2 -
TGTGCCAGCAGCTTGGGTAGAGAGCAGTACTTC CASSLGREQYF TRBJ2-7 - TRBV5-5 -
TGTGCCAGCAGCTCGGGACACTTGAACACTGAAGCTTTCTTT CASSSGHLNTEAFF TRBJ1-1 - TRBV5-5 -
TGTGCCAGCAGTTTCAGGGGCCAGGGGGTTCGTGGGAATGAAAAACTGTTTTTT CASSFRGQGVRGNEKLFF TRBJ1-4 TRBD1 TRBV28 once
TGTGCCAGCAGCTTTTATCCGGGGACAGAAAAACTGTTTTTT CASSFYPGTEKLFF TRBJ1-4 - TRBV11-2 once
TGTGCCAGCAGCTTAGAACTAGCGGGGGGCAAAAACATTCAGTACTTC CASSLELAGGKNIQYF TRBJ2-4 TRBD2 TRBV11-1 -
TGTGCCAGCAGCCAAGGAGTTACTGAAGCTTTCTTT CASSQGVTEAFF TRBJ1-1 - TRBV3-1/TRBV3-2 -
TGTGCCAGCAGCCTCGGGACAGTCCTTACATCCTACCCCCTCCACTTT CASSLGTVLTSYPLHF TRBJ1-6 TRBD1 TRBV3-1/TRBV3-2 -